This T cell receptor (beta chain) was recovered during a study of shared clonotypes between healthy human individuals. Background on the study: Sampling drew on donors who were a couple of women and a few men aged 18 to 49.

Each cell subset's genomic DNA was divided evenly among several immunoSEQ plates. Produced via immunoSEQ multiplex PCR; TCRdb's table is partial and in-frame only. Among about 2.1 million clones, just over 90% were seen once, and the ten largest hold over 1.5%. With 2 bases removed from V and 8 bases from J, the gap between germline ends came to 17 bases. This CDR3 is built from 15 residues. Germline V lookup: CDR1 SGHVS, CDR2 FQNEAQ. The naive CD8 subset, CD45RO-negative cells positively selected for CCR7, excluded terminally differentiated effector memory CD45RA+ cells. This clone was seen just once.

The sequence came from a man aged 18 to 29 in good health. Some clones in this sample may be carry-over from other donors' samples. The gene calls are TRBV7-8 and TRBJ2-3; D could derive from TRBD1 or TRBD2 (5 bases each). The sequencing sample was made of naive CD8+ T cells from PBMCs. In nucleotides, the CDR3 is TGTGCCAGCAGCTTACGTCCGGGACCCCCGGGTACGCAGTATTTT. Translated: CASSLRPGPPGTQYF.